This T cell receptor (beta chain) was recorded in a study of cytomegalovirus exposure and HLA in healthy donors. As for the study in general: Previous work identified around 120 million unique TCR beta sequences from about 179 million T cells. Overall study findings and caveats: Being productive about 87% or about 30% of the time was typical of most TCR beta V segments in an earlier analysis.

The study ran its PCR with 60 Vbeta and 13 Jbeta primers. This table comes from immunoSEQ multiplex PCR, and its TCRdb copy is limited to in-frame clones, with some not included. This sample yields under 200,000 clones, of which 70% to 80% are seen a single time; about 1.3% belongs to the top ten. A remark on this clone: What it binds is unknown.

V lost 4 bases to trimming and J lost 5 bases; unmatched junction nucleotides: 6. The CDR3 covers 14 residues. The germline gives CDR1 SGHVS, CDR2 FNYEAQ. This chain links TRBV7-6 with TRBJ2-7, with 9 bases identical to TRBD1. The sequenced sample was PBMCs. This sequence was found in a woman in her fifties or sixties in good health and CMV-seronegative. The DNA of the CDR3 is TGTGCCAGCAGCTCCTACAGGGGGCGGAACGAGCAGTACTTC. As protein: CASSSYRGRNEQYF.